This T cell receptor beta chain was profiled in a study of long-term antiretroviral therapy in people with HIV. Study results and limitations: Pre-ART expanded clones dominated the repertoire at every time point.

Investigators performed immunoSEQ version v3.0 at survey level. Repertoires were generated with immunoSEQ multiplex PCR, while TCRdb's copy carries only in-frame clones and drops some. The sample carries over 30,000 clones, 78% recorded once. As for this clone: What it binds is not known.

Germline CDR1 reads SNHLY; CDR2 reads FYNNEI. V lost 0 bases to trimming and J lost 5 bases, with 10 bases between them. The CDR3 totals 14 residues. This specimen consisted of unsorted PBMCs, obtained 3.1 years after starting antiretroviral therapy. The sequence was obtained from a woman in her forties or fifties with HIV. The chain recombines TRBV2 with TRBJ1-2, with D uncertain. CDR3 protein: CASSEARGGYGYTF. Written as DNA, the CDR3 is TGTGCCAGCAGTGAAGCTCGGGGTGGGTATGGCTACACCTTC.